The T cell receptor (beta chain) under discussion was sequenced for a study of T cell responses to AZD1222 COVID-19 vaccine. Generated by immunoSEQ multiplex PCR, the TCRdb table keeps only in-frame clones and is missing some. Found here are some 280,000 clones, 90% to 95% of them singletons; the top ten hold around 0.57%. V was clipped by 0 bases and J by 2 bases, with 3 bases between them. The CDR3 has 14 amino acids. Germline V gives CDR1 SGHRS, CDR2 YFSETQ. Specimen: peripheral blood, collected 28 days after the second AZD1222 dose. The J gene is TRBJ1-6, the V gene TRBV5-1; D remains unclear. This receptor was identified in an adult who received the AZD1222 COVID-19 vaccine. As DNA, the CDR3 is TGCGCCAGCAGCTTGGATCCCTATAATTCACCCCTCCACTTT. This encodes CASSLDPYNSPLHF.